This TCR beta chain was obtained from a study of post-analysis software for immune sequencing data. Across the whole study: Clinical courses comprised relapsing-remitting, secondary progressive and progressive-relapsing multiple sclerosis. Study outcomes and limitations: When compared against controls, multiple sclerosis patients showed significantly lower normalized Chao1 diversity. F-measure co-clustering was strong for batch-matched samples.

This clonotype was detected only a few times. Its antigen is currently unknown. Tagging with unique molecular identifiers was a feature of the TCR beta cDNA libraries. Input populations of roughly 1 to 11 million T cells gave rise to 500,000 to 600,000 cDNA molecules. Each CDR3 protein is one row after TCRdb ran MiXCR on the PCR reads. The repertoire holds 750,000 to 950,000 distinct CDR3 sequences, with about 53% as singletons. The sequence derives from a girl under 18 with multiple sclerosis. Material for sequencing was blood.

CDR3 loop: CASSGTSVTYEQYF. In nucleotides, the CDR3 is TGTGCCAGCAGCGGGACTAGCGTAACCTACGAGCAGTACTTC. The chain combines TRBV6-6 with TRBJ2-7; 10 bases line up with TRBD2. This CDR3 comprises 14 residues. Germline V gene lookup returns CDR1 MNHNY and CDR2 SVGAGI (reference sequence). J lost 2 bases, V lost 6 bases, and 4 bases had no gene match.